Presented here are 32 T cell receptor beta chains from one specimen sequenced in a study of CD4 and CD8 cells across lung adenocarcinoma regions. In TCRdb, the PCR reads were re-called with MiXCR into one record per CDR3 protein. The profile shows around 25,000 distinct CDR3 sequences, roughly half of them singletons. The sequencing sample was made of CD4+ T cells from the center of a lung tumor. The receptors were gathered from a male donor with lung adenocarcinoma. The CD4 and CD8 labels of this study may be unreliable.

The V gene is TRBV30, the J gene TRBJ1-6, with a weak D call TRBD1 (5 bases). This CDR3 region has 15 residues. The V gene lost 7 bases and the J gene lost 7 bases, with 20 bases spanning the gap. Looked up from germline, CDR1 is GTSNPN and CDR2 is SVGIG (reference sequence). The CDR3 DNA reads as TGTGCCTACAGAAGGGGCCGCCTTGGGAATTCACCCCTCCACTTT. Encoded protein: CAYRRGRLGNSPLHF.

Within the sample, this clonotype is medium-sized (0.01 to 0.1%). The CDR3: CASGGGGEETQYF. CDR3 in DNA: TGTGCCAGCGGGGGGGGCGGCGAAGAGACCCAGTACTTC. The J gene is TRBJ2-5, the V gene TRBV6-5, with D tentatively TRBD2 (7 bases). The CDR3 totals 13 residues. The V end lost 8 bases, the J end lost 3 bases, and 13 bases lay between the germline ends. From germline, CDR1 is MNHEY and CDR2 SVGAGI.

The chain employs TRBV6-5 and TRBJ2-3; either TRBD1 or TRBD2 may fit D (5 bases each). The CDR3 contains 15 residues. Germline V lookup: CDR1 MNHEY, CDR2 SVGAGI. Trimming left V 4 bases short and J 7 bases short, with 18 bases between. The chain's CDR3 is CASSSWLWGKNTQYF. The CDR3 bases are TGTGCCAGCAGTTCGTGGCTGTGGGGGAAAAATACGCAGTATTTT.

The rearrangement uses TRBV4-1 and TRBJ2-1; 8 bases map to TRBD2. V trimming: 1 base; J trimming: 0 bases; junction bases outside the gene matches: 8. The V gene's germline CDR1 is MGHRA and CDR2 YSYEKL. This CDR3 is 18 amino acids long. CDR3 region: CASSQGMKRERSYNEQFF. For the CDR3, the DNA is TGCGCCAGCAGCCAAGGGATGAAGCGGGAGCGCTCCTACAATGAGCAGTTCTTC.

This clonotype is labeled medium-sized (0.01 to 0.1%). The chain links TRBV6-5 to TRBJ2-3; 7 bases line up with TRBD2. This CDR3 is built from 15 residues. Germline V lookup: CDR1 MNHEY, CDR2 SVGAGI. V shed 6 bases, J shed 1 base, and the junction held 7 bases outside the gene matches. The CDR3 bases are TGTGCCAGCAGGTATAGCGGGTTCGGCACAGATACGCAGTATTTT. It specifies CASRYSGFGTDTQYF.

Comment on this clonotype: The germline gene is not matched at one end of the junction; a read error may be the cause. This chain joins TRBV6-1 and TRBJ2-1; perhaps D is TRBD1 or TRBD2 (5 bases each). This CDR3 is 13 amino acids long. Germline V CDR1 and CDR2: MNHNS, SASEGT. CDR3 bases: TGTGGCAGCAGGGCAGGGAGCACCGATGCGCAGTACTTT. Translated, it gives CGSRAGSTDAQYF.

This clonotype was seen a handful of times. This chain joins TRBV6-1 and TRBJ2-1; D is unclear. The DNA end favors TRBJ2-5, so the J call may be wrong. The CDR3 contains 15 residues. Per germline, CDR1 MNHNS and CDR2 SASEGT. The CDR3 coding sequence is TGTGCCAGCAGTGAATGGACCGCCGTAGTTGGGACCCAGTACTTC. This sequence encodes CASSEWTAVVGTQYF.

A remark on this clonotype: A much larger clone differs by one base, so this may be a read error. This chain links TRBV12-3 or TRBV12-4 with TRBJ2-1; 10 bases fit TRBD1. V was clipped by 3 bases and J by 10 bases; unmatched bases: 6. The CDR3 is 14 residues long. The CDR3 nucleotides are TGTGCCAGCAGTTTGGGACAGGGGACCTACGAGCAGTTCTTC. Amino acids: CASSLGQGTYEQFF.

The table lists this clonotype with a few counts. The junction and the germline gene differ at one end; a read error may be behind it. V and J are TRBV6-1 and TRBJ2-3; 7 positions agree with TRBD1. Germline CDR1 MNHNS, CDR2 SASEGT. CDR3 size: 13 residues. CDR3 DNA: TGTGCCAGCAGTCGGACAGGCTACAATGAGCAGTACTTT. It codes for CASSRTGYNEQYF.

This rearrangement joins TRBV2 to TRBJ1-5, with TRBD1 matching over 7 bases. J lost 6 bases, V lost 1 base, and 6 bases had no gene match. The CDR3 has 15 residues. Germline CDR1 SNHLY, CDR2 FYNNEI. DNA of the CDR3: TGTGCCAGCAGTGAAGACGCGACAGGGACTCAGCCCCAGCATTTT. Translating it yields CASSEDATGTQPQHF.

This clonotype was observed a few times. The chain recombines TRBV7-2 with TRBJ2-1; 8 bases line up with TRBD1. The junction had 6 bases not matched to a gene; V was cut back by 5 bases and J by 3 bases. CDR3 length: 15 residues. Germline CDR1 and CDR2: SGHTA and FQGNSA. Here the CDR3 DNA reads TGTGCCAGCAGCCAGCCGGGACAGGTCTACAATGAGCAGTTCTTC. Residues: CASSQPGQVYNEQFF.

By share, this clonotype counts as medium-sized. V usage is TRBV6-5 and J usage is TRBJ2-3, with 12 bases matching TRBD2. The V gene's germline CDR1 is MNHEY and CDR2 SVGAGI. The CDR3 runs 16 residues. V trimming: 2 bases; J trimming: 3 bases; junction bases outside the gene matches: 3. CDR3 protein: CASSYGGTSGTDTQYF. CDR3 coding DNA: TGTGCCAGCAGTTACGGTGGGACTAGCGGGACAGATACGCAGTATTTT.

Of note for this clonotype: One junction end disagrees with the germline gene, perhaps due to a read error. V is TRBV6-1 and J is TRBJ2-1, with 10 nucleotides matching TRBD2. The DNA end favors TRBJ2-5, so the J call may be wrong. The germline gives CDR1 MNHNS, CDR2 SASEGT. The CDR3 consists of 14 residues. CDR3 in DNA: TGTGCGAGCAGCGGGGGGGGGGGCCAGGACACCCAGTACTTC. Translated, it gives CASSGGGGQDTQYF.

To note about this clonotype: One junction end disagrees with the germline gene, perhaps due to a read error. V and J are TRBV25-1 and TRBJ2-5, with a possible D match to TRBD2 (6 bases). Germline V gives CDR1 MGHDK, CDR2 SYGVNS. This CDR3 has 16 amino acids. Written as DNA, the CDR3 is TGTGCCAGCGGGGGGTTGGGGGGACGGGACCAAGAGACCCAGTATTTC. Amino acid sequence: CASGGLGGRDQETQYF.

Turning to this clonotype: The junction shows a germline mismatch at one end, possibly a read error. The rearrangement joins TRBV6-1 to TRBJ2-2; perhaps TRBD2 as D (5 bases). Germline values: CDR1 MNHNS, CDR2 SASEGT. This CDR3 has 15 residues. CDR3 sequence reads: CARSLQAVSTGEQFF. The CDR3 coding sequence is TGTGCCAGGAGCCTCCAGGCCGTAAGCACCGGGGAGCAGTTTTTT.

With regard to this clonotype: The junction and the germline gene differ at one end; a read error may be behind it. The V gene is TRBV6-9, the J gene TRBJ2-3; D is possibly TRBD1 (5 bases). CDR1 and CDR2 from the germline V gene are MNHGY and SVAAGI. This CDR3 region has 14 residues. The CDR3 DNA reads TGTGTCAGCAGCCAGGGCGTGAGCACAAATAAGCAGTATTTC. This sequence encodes CVSSQGVSTNKQYF.

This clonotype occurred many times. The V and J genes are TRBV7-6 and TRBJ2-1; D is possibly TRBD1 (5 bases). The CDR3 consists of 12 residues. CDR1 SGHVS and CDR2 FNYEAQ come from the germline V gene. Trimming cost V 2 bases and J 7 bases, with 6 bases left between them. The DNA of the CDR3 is TGTGCCAGCAGCTTACCAGGGAATGAGCAGTTCTTC. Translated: CASSLPGNEQFF.

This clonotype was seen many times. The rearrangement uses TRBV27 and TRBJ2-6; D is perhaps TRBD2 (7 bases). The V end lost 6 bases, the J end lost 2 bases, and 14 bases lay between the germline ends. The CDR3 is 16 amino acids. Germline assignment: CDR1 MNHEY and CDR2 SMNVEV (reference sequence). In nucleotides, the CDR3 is TGTGCCAGCAGGACCACAGGGAGGGCTGGGGCCAACGTCCTGACTTTC. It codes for CASRTTGRAGANVLTF.

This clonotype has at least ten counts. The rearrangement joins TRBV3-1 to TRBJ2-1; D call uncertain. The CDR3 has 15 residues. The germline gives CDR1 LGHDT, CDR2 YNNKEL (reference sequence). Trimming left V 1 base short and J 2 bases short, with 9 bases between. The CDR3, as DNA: TGTGCCAGCAGCCAAGGGCTACCTACCTACAATGAGCAGTTCTTC. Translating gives CASSQGLPTYNEQFF.

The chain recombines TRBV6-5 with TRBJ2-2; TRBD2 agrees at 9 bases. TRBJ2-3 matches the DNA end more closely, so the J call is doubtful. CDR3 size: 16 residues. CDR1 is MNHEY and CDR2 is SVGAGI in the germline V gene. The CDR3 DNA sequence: TGTGCCAGCAGTTATCAGCTAGCGGGATTTACAGGTGCGCAGTATTTT. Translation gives CASSYQLAGFTGAQYF.

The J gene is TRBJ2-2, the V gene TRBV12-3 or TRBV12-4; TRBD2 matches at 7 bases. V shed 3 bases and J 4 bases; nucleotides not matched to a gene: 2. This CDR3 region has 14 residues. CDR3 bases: TGTGCCAGCAGTTTGAGGGAGGGCACCGGGGAGCTGTTTTTT. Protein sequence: CASSLREGTGELFF.

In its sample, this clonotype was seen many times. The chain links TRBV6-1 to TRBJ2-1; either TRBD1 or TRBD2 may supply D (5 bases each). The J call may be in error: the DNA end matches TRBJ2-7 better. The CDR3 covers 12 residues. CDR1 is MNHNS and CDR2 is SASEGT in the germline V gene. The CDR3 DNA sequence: TGTGCCAGCATGGGGGTAAACTACGAGCAGTACTTC. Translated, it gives CASMGVNYEQYF.

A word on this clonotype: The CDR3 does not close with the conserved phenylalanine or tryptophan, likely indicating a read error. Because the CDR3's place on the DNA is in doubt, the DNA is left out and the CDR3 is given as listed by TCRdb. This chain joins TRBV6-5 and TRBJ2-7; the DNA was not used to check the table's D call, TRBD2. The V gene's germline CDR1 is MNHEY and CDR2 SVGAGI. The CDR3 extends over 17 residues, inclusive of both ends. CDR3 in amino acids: CASSYSLSVGAINEQCL.

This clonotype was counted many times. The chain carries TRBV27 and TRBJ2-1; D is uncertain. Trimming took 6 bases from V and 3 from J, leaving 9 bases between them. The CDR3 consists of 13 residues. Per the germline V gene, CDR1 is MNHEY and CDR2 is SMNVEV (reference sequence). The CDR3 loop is CASSSVGYNEQFF. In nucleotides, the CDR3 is TGTGCCAGCAGCAGCGTCGGCTACAATGAGCAGTTCTTC.

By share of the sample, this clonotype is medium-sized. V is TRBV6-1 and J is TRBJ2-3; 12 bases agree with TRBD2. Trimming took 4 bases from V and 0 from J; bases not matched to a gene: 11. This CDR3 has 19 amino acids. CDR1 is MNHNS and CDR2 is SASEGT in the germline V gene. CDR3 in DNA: TGTGCCAGCAGTGCTGGGGGGACTAGCGGGCGAACTAGCACAGATACGCAGTATTTT. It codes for CASSAGGTSGRTSTDTQYF.

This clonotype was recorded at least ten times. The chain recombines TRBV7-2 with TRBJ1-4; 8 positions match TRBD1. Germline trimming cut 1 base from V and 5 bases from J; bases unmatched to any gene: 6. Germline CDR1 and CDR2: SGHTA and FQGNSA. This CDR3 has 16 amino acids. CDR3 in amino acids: CASSLGGQGSNEKLFF. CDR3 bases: TGTGCCAGCAGCTTAGGCGGACAGGGCTCAAATGAAAAACTGTTTTTT.

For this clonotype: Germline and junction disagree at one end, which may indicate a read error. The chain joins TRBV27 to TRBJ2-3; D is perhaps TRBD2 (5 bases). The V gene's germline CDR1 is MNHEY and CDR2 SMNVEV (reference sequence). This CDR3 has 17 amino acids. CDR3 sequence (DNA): TGTGCCAGCAGTCCTGGCCGACTACCTTCTGCGAAAGATATGCAGTACTTT. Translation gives CASSPGRLPSAKDMQYF.

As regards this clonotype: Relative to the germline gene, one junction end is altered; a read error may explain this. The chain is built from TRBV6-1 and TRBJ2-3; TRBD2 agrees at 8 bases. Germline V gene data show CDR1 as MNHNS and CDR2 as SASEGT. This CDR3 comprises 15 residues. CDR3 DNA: TGTGCCAGCAGCTCGGGGGGGAGAGGCACAGAGACGCAGTATTTT. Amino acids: CASSSGGRGTETQYF.

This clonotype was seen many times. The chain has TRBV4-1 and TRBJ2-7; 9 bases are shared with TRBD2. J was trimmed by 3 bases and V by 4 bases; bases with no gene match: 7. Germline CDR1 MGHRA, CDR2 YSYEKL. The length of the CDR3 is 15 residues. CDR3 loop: CASSLQFSGGYEQYF. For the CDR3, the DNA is TGCGCCAGCAGCCTTCAATTTAGCGGGGGCTACGAGCAGTACTTC.

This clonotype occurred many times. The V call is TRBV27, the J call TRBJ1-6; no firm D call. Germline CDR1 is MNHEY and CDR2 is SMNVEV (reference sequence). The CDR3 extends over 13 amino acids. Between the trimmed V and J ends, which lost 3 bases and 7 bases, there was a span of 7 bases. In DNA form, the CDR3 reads TGTGCCAGCAGTTTTTGGAGCAATTCACCCCTCCACTTT. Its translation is CASSFWSNSPLHF.

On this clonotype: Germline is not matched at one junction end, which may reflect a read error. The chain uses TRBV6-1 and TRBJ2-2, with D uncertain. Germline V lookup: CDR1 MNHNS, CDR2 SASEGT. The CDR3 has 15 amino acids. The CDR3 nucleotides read TGTGCCCGCAGACTCCAGGCTGTAATTCCCGGGGAGCTGTTTTTT. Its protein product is CARRLQAVIPGELFF.

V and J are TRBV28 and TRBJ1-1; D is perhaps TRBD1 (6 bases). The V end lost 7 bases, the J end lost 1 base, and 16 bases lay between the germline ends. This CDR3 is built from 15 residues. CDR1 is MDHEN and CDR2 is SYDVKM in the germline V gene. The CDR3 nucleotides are TGTGCCAGCATCTCCCTCCTGGGGGCGAACACTGAAGCTTTCTTT. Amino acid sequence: CASISLLGANTEAFF.